A single T cell receptor beta chain is shown here with its context. Sequencing used immunoSEQ multiplex PCR; TCRdb keeps in-frame clones, though not all of them. The profile shows over a million clones, approximately 96% of them singletons. V shed 4 bases, J shed 0 bases, and the junction held 3 bases outside the gene matches. The CDR3 has 14 residues. The germline V gene has CDR1 SGDLS and CDR2 YYNGEE. The sample originates from a study of shared clonotypes between healthy human individuals. Donors, healthy HIV-negative adults, lacked recent acute infections or vaccinations. The clonotype was recovered from a man aged 25 to 45 in good health. The chain joins TRBV9 to TRBJ1-2; 7 positions agree with TRBD1. The sample taken for sequencing was naive CD4+ T cells sorted from blood. Subset indicated: CD45RA+ positively selected. The CDR3 nucleotides are TGTGCCAGCAGCCGGGACAGAGCTAACTATGGCTACACCTTC. Translation: CASSRDRANYGYTF.